The following is a T cell receptor beta chain sequence with its context. What it binds is not known. Primers included in the PCR were 60 Vbeta and 13 Jbeta primers. The assay was immunoSEQ multiplex PCR, and TCRdb's table has in-frame clones only and misses some. The table lists approximately 110,000 clones, around four fifths of them singletons. Healthy bone marrow donors supplied every sample. The data are from a study of cytomegalovirus exposure and HLA in healthy donors. Study conclusions and caveats: No immune exposure information besides CMV serostatus was available.

The V gene's germline CDR1 is LNHDA and CDR2 SQIVND (reference sequence). The CDR3 consists of 14 residues. V gave up 4 bases and J gave up 0 bases; unmatched junction bases: 1. This clonotype was obtained from a woman aged 40 to 50 in good health and CMV-seropositive. Sequencing was carried out using PBMCs. V gene TRBV19 combines with J gene TRBJ1-1; 8 nucleotides agree with TRBD1. The CDR3 spells CASSKGQVNTEAFF. CDR3 nucleotide sequence: TGTGCCAGTAGTAAGGGACAGGTGAACACTGAAGCTTTCTTT. Filled out from reference TRBV19 and TRBJ1-1, the complete variable domain reads DGGITQSPKYLFRKEGQNVTLSCEQNLNHDAMYWYRQDPGQGLRLIYYSQIVNDFQKGDIAEGYSVSREKKESFPLTVTSAQKNPTAFYLCASSKGQVNTEAFFGQGTRLTVV.